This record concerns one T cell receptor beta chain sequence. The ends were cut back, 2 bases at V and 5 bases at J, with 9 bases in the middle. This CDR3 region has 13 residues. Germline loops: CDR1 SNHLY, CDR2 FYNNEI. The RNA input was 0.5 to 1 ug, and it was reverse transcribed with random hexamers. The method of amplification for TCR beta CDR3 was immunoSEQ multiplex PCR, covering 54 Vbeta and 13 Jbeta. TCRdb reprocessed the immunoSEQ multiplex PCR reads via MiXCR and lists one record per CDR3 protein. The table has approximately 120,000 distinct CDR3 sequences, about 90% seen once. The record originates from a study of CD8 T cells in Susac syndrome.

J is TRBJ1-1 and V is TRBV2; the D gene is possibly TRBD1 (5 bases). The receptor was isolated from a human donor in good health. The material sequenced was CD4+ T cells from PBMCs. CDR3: CASSEMGGTEAFF. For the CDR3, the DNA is TGTGCCAGCAGTGAAATGGGGGGGACTGAAGCTTTCTTT.